This TCR beta chain was found in a study of blood T cell repertoires in COVID-19. Study in general: From T cells, B-cell-depleted T cells, or PBMCs came the material, which was cDNA or gDNA.

The germline V and J ends were trimmed by 5 bases and 6 bases, with 14 bases remaining between them. CDR1 is MNHEY, CDR2 SVGAGI, per germline. CDR3 size: 14 residues. Generated by immunoSEQ multiplex PCR, the TCRdb table keeps only in-frame clones and is missing some. In the table there are around 200,000 clones, about 81% of which are singletons. The clonotype was recovered from a man aged 25 to 40 with active or convalescent COVID-19. The chain has TRBV6-5 and TRBJ2-1, with no clear D. Sample: peripheral blood. This CDR3 reads CASSNRDGPNEQFF. CDR3 coding DNA: TGTGCCAGCAGTAACAGAGACGGCCCCAATGAGCAGTTCTTC.